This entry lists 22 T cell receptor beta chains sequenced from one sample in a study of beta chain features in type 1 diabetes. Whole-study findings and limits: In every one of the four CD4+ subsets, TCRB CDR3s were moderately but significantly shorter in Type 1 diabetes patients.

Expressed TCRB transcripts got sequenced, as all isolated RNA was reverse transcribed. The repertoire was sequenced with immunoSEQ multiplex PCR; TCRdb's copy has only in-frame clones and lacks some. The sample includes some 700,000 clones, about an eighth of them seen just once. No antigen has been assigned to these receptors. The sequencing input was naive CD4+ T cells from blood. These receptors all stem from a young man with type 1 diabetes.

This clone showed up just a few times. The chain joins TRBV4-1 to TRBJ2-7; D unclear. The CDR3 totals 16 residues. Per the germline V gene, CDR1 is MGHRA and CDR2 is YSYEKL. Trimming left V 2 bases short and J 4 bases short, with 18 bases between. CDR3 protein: CASSQPFQDTRYEQYF. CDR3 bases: TGCGCCAGCAGCCAACCATTCCAAGACACACGATACGAGCAGTACTTC.

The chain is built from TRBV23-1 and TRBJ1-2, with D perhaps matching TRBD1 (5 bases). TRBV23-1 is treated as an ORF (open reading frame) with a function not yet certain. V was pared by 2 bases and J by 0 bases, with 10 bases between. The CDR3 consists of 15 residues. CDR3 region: CASSQNQGTNYGYTF. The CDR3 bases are TGCGCCAGCAGTCAAAACCAGGGAACTAACTATGGCTACACCTTC.

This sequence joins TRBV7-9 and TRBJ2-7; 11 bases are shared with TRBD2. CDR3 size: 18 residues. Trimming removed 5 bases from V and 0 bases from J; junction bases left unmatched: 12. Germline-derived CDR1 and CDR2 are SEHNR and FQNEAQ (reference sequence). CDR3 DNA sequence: TGTGCCAGCAGCGCCGCCGGGACTAGCGGTTATAGCTCCTACGAGCAGTACTTC. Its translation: CASSAAGTSGYSSYEQYF.

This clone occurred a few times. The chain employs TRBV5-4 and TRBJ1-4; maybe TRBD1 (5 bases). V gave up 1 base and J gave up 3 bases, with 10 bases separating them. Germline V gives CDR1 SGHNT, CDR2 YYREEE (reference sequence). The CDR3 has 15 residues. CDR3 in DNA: TGTGCCAGCAGCTTGAAGGGGCATTCTAATGAAAAACTGTTTTTT. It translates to CASSLKGHSNEKLFF.

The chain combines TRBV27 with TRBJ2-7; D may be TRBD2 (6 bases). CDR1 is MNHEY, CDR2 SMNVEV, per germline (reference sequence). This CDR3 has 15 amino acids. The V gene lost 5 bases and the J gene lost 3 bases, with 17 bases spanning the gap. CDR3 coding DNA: TGTGCCAGCAGTCGAGGGCGGGGCGGGCACTACGAGCAGTACTTC. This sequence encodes CASSRGRGGHYEQYF.

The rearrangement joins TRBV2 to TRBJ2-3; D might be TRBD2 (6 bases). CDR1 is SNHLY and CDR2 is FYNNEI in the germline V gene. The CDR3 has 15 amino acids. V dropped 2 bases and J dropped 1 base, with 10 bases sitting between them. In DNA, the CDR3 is TGTGCCAGCAGTGAATACGGCGGGGGCACAGATACGCAGTATTTT. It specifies CASSEYGGGTDTQYF.

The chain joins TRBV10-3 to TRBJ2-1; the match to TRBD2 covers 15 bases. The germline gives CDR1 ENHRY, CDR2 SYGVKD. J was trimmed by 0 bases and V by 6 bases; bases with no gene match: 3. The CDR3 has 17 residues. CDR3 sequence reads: CAISPGLAGGSYNEQFF. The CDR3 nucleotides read TGTGCCATCAGCCCGGGACTAGCGGGGGGCTCCTACAATGAGCAGTTCTTC.

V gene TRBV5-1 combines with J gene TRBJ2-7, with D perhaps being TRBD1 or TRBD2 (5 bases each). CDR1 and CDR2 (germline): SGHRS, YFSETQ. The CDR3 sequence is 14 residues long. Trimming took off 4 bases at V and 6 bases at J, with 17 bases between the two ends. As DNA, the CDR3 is TGCGCCAGCAGCATTAGACAGAGGGAATTCGAGCAGTACTTC. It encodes CASSIRQREFEQYF.

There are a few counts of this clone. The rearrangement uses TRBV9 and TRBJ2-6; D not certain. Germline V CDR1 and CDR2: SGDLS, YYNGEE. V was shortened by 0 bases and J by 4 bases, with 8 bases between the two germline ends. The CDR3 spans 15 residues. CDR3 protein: CASSVDRLGANVLTF. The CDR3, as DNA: TGTGCCAGCAGCGTAGACCGTCTAGGGGCCAACGTCCTGACTTTC.

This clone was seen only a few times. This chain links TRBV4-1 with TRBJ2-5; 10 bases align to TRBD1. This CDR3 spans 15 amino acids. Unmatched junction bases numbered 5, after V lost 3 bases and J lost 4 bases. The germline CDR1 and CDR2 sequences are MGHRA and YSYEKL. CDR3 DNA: TGCGCCAGCAGCCATACATGGACAGGGGGAGAGACCCAGTACTTC. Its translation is CASSHTWTGGETQYF.

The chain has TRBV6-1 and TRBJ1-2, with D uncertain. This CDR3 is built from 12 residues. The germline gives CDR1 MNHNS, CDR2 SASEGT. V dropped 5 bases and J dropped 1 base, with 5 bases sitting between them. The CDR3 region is CASSQDNYGYTF. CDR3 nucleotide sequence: TGTGCCAGCAGTCAAGATAACTATGGCTACACCTTC.

This CDR3 is CAWNRDREGEKLFF. DNA of the CDR3: TGTGCCTGGAACCGGGACAGGGAAGGTGAAAAACTGTTTTTT. This chain connects TRBV30 to TRBJ1-4, with 9 nucleotides matching TRBD1. CDR1 and CDR2 (germline): GTSNPN, SVGIG (reference sequence). V lost 4 bases, J lost 7 bases, and 7 bases stayed unmatched. This CDR3 spans 14 amino acids.

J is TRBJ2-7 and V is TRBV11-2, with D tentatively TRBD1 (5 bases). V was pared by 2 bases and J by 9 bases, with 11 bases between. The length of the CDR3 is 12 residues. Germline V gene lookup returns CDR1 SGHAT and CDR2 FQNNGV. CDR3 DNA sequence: TGTGCCAGCAGCTTACAGGGCTCCGGGCAGTACTTC. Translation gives CASSLQGSGQYF.

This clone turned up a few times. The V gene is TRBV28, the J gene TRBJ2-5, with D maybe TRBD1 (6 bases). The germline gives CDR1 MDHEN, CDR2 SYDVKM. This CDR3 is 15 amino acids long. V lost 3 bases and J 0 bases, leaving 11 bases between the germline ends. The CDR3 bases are TGTGCCAGCAGTTTCAGGACAGCCAACCAAGAGACCCAGTACTTC. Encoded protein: CASSFRTANQETQYF.

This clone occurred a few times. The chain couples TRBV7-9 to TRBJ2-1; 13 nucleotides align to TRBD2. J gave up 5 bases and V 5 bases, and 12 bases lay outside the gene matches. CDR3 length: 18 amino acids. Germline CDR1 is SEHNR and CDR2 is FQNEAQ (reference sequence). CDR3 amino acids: CASSARTSGGDRNNEQFF. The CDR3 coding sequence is TGTGCCAGCAGCGCCCGGACTAGCGGGGGAGATAGGAACAATGAGCAGTTCTTC.

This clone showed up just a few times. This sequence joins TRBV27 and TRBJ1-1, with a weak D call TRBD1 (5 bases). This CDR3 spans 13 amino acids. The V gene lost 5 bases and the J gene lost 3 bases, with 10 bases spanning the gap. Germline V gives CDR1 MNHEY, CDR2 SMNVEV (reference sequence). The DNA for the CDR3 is TGTGCCAGCAGTCAATTGGGGGACACTGAAGCTTTCTTT. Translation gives CASSQLGDTEAFF.

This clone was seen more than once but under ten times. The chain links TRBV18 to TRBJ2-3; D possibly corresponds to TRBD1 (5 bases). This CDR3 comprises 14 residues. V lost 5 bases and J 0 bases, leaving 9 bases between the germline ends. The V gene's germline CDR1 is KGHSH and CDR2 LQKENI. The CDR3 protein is CASSEQASTDTQYF. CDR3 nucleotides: TGTGCCAGCTCAGAACAGGCTAGCACAGATACGCAGTATTTT.

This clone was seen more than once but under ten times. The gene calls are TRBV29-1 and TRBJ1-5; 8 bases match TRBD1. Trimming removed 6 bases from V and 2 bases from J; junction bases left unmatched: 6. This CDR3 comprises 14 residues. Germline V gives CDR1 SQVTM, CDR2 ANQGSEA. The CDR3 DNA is TGCAGCGTCGGGACAGGTCTCGGCAATCAGCCCCAGCATTTT. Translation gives CSVGTGLGNQPQHF.

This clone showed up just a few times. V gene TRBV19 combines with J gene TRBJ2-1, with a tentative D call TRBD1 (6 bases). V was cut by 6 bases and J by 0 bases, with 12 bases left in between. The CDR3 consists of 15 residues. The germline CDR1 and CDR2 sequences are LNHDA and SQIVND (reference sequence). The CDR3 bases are TGTGCCAGTAGCCTCAGGGGTAGCTCCTACAATGAGCAGTTCTTC. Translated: CASSLRGSSYNEQFF.

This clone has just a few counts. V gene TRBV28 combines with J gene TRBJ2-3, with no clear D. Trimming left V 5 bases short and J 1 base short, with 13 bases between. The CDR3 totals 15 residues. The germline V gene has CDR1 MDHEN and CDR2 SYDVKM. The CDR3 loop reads CASSGSALGTDTQYF. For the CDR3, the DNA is TGTGCCAGCAGTGGATCCGCTCTAGGCACAGATACGCAGTATTTT.

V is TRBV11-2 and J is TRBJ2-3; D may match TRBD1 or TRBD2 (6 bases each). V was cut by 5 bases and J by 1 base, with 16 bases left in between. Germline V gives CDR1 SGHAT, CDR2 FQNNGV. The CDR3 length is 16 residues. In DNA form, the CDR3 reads TGTGCCAGCAGCGCTAGTTCGGGGGCGGGCACAGATACGCAGTATTTT. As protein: CASSASSGAGTDTQYF. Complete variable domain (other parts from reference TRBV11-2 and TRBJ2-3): EAGVAQSPRYKIIEKRQSVAFWCNPISGHATLYWYQQILGQGPKLLIQFQNNGVVDDSQLPKDRFSAERLKGVDSTLKIQPAKLEDSAVYLCASSASSGAGTDTQYFGPGTRLTVL.

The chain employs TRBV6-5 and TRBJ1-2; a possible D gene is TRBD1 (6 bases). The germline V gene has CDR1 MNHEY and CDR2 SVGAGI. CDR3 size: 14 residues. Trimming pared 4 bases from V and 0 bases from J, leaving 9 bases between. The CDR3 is CASSFRGANYGYTF. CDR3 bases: TGTGCCAGCAGTTTCAGGGGTGCTAACTATGGCTACACCTTC.